These T cell receptor beta chains were read from a single sample in a study of CD8 T cells in Susac syndrome. Each CDR3 protein is one row after TCRdb ran MiXCR on the immunoSEQ multiplex PCR reads. The table has around 150,000 distinct CDR3 sequences, about 93% seen once. Sequencing was performed on CD8+ T cells from PBMCs. The receptors derive from a human donor in good health. Both conserved end residues are part of each CDR3. A D gene is named only where the DNA matches it firmly. The size entry is marked missing in some rows and otherwise reads once, few, many or a size class.

d_call clone_size j_call v_call cdr3_nt cdr3_aa
. . TRBJ2-1 TRBV11-3 TGTGCCAGCAGCTTCCTGAGGTTCTTC CASSFLRFF
. . TRBJ2-1 TRBV5-1 TGCGCCAGCAGCTTGGCTAGGTTCAGCTCCTACAATGAGCAGTTCTTC CASSLARFSSYNEQFF
. . TRBJ1-2 TRBV3-1 TGTGCCAGCAACCAAGATCCCCCAGCCAGCTTAAACTATGGCTACACCTTC CASNQDPPASLNYGYTF
. . TRBJ2-7 TRBV7-2 TGTGCCAGCAACTTGGGCTCCCAGGGGGGCGAGCAGTACTTC CASNLGSQGGEQYF
. . TRBJ1-2 TRBV27 TGTGCCAGCAGTTTAAGACAGTTTATGAAAGGCTACACCTTC CASSLRQFMKGYTF
. . TRBJ2-1 TRBV7-2 TGTGCCAGCAGCTTACAGGACAACGATGAGCAGTTCTTC CASSLQDNDEQFF
. once TRBJ2-1 TRBV19 TGTGCCAGTACCGCCGGGGTCTCCTACAATGAGCAGTTCTTC CASTAGVSYNEQFF
. . TRBJ2-1 TRBV7-9 TGTGCCACCCTAGGTGAGCACAATGAGCAGTTCTTC CATLGEHNEQFF
TRBD2 once TRBJ2-1 TRBV27 TGTGCCAGCAGTTTTGGACTAGCCTACAATGAGCAGTTCTTC CASSFGLAYNEQFF
. . TRBJ2-3 TRBV5-4 TGTGCCAGCAGCTTGACGGACACCTCCACAGATACGCAGTATTTT CASSLTDTSTDTQYF
. . TRBJ2-1 TRBV14 TGTGCCAGCAGCCAAGGTGTGAGTGGCAGCTCCTACAATGAGCAGTTCTTC CASSQGVSGSSYNEQFF
TRBD2 once TRBJ2-7 TRBV30 TGTGCCTGGAGGCCGCTCGCGGGAGGATCCGAGCAGTACTTC CAWRPLAGGSEQYF
. . TRBJ1-1 TRBV27 TGTGCCAGCAAGTGGTCGGAAGGTTACACTGAAGCTTTCTTT CASKWSEGYTEAFF
. once TRBJ2-1 TRBV20-1 TGCAGTGCCAAAATCTGGGGGAGTTCCTACAATGAGCAGTTCTTC CSAKIWGSSYNEQFF
. . TRBJ1-2 TRBV25-1 TGTGCCAGCAGTGGAGAACTGGACAGAGGTGGCTACACCTTC CASSGELDRGGYTF
. . TRBJ2-6 TRBV7-6 TGTGCCAGCAGCTTAATCTCTGGGGCCAACGTCCTGACTTTC CASSLISGANVLTF
. . TRBJ2-5 TRBV7-9 TGTGCCACTTGGCAGGCAGGGGAGGAGACCCAGTACTTC CATWQAGEETQYF
. . TRBJ1-2 TRBV9 TGTGCCAGCAGCGGGCAGTTAGACGATGGCTACACCTTC CASSGQLDDGYTF
. . TRBJ2-3 TRBV12-3/TRBV12-4 TGTGCCAGCAGCTCTAGGGGGGGCACAGATACGCAGTATTTT CASSSRGGTDTQYF
TRBD1 . TRBJ2-7 TRBV28 TGTGCCAGCAGTACCGGGACAGATTCCGTCGAGCAGTACTTC CASSTGTDSVEQYF
. . TRBJ1-1 TRBV29-1 TGCAGCGGTAGGGAACAGGATTCAGCTTTCTTT CSGREQDSAFF
TRBD2 . TRBJ2-7 TRBV7-9 TGTGCCAGCAGCTGGGGGGGCGAGCAGTACTTC CASSWGGEQYF
. . TRBJ2-1 TRBV5-1 TGCGCCAGCAGCTTAGGGGGAGGGCCCTCGGGTGAGCAGTTCTTC CASSLGGGPSGEQFF
. . TRBJ2-2 TRBV9 TGTGCCAGCAGCGTAGCTAGTACGCGGGAGCTGTTTTTT CASSVASTRELFF
. . TRBJ2-7 TRBV7-2 TGTGCCAGCACCGAGGCTAGCGTCTTGTACGAGCAGTACTTC CASTEASVLYEQYF
. . TRBJ2-1 TRBV29-1 TGCAGCGGGGTGGGCGGAAGCTCCTACAATGAGCAGTTCTTC CSGVGGSSYNEQFF
. . TRBJ1-1 TRBV14 TGTGCCAGCAGCCAAGTATTCGGAGGGGGGGCTGAAGCTTTCTTT CASSQVFGGGAEAFF
. . TRBJ2-1 TRBV30 TGTGCCTGGAGTACAGACTACGAGTACAATGAGCAGTTCTTC CAWSTDYEYNEQFF
. . TRBJ2-3 TRBV19 TGTGCCAGTAGTACTATAGCGGAGGGCACAGATACGCAGTATTTT CASSTIAEGTDTQYF
. once TRBJ2-7 TRBV5-4 TGTGCCAGCAGCTTGGGGACAAAGTACGAGCAGTACTTC CASSLGTKYEQYF
. . TRBJ2-1 TRBV7-9 TGTGCCAGCAGCTCGACCAGAGAATACAATGAGCAGTTCTTC CASSSTREYNEQFF
. . TRBJ2-1 TRBV14 TGTGCCAGCAGCCAAGGAACCTTTTACTACAATGAGCAGTTCTTC CASSQGTFYYNEQFF
TRBD2 once TRBJ2-7 TRBV28 TGTGCCAGCAGTAGACTAGCGGGGCCTATTCATTTC CASSRLAGPIHF
TRBD2 . TRBJ2-5 TRBV27 TGTGCCAGCAGCTTCCTAGCGGGAGGACTAGAGACCCAGTACTTC CASSFLAGGLETQYF
TRBD1 few TRBJ1-1 TRBV6-5 TGTGCCAGCAGTCCGGGGACAGATGAAGCTTTCTTT CASSPGTDEAFF
. . TRBJ2-3 TRBV30 TGTGCCTGGAGTGTTAAAGACTGGGATACGCAGTATTTT CAWSVKDWDTQYF
. . TRBJ2-7 TRBV2 TGTGCCAGCATAGGTTTGTCGGCGGACTTC CASIGLSADF
. . TRBJ1-2 TRBV7-9 TGTGCCTGGCAGCGGCCTGCCGACGGGAGGGGCTACACCTTC CAWQRPADGRGYTF
TRBD2 . TRBJ2-7 TRBV3-1 TGTGCCAGCAGCCAAGTCTTAGCGGGAGTAGACGAGCAGTACTTC CASSQVLAGVDEQYF
TRBD1 . TRBJ2-5 TRBV23-1 TGCGCCAGCAGTCACTGTACGGGACAGGGATGTGAGACCCAGTACTTC CASSHCTGQGCETQYF
TRBD2 . TRBJ2-1 TRBV29-1 TGCAGCGCTGTAGCGGGAGGTTTGGATGAGCAGTTCTTC CSAVAGGLDEQFF
TRBD1 once TRBJ1-1 TRBV7-3 TGTGCCAGCACCAGGGGGAGGACTGACACTGAAGCTTTCTTT CASTRGRTDTEAFF
. . TRBJ2-7 TRBV27 TGTGCCAGCAGTTTCGCAGGGGTACGAGGGCAGTACTTC CASSFAGVRGQYF
. . TRBJ2-7 TRBV19 TGTGCCAGTAGTATGAGCCCATTAACCGACGAGCAGTACTTC CASSMSPLTDEQYF
. . TRBJ1-1 TRBV4-1 TGCGCCAGCAGCCAAGATCGAGGAGGGGTAAACACTGAAGCTTTCTTT CASSQDRGGVNTEAFF
. . TRBJ2-2 TRBV20-1 TGCAGTGCTAGACTGAACACCGGGGAGCTGTTTTTT CSARLNTGELFF
. . TRBJ2-7 TRBV4-3 TGCGCCAGCAGCCAAGGGACGTTGGGCTACGAGCAGTACTTC CASSQGTLGYEQYF
TRBD1 . TRBJ2-7 TRBV4-3 TGCGCCAGCAGCCAAAAAGGGGGCCGTACCTCCTACGAGCAGTACTTC CASSQKGGRTSYEQYF
. . TRBJ2-3 TRBV27 TGTGCCAGCAGTTTCATCTGGGAAAGCACAGATACGCAGTATTTT CASSFIWESTDTQYF
TRBD2 . TRBJ2-7 TRBV27 TGTGCCAGCAGTCCAGACTCGGGACTAGGATCTTACGAGCAGTACTTC CASSPDSGLGSYEQYF
. . TRBJ1-5 TRBV23-1 TGCGCCAGCAGTCAATCGCCGCGCAGCTGCAATCAGCCCCAGCATTTT CASSQSPRSCNQPQHF
. . TRBJ1-3 TRBV20-1 TGCAGTCTGAAACCTTCAGGCCTTCCGATCTCTGGAAACACCATATATTTT CSLKPSGLPISGNTIYF
TRBD1 . TRBJ2-3 TRBV13 TGTGCCAGCACCCCCCGGGACAGCTCGACAGATACGCAGTATTTT CASTPRDSSTDTQYF
. . TRBJ2-6 TRBV4-3 TGCGCCAGCAGCCTGCTAGGAGGGACTGGGGCCAACGTCCTGACTTTC CASSLLGGTGANVLTF
TRBD1 . TRBJ1-1 TRBV5-4 TGTGCCAGCAGCTTGGGACAGGGACCAACCGAAGCTTTCTTT CASSLGQGPTEAFF
. . TRBJ2-7 TRBV2 TGTGCCAGCCGAGGACTACGATCCGAGCAGTACTTC CASRGLRSEQYF
. once TRBJ2-6 TRBV9 TGTGCCAGCAGTCCATGGGTTGGGGCCAACGTCCTGACTTTC CASSPWVGANVLTF